These 21 T cell receptor beta chains were all obtained from the same sample, sequenced in a study of T-cell memory formation after mild COVID-19 listed by TCRdb under 2021. The library was produced with 5' RACE. TCRdb lists the instrument as Illumina NovaSeq 6000. Through fastp at Q25 and MiXCR, TCRdb rebuilt clones from the public reads, retaining in-frame beta chains. Rows are combined by CDR3 protein, so each entry shows the most common genes and DNA. A total of some 250,000 distinct CDR3 sequences appear in this sample, 9.4% of them only once. The top ten clonotypes cover around 20% of the sample. Sequencing used PBMCs or a T cell subset sorted from them (not recorded which). The receptors stem from a man in his late teens or twenties who had mild COVID-19 (a few samples of this study predate the infection). The sample titles of this study are shuffled in the database, so cell type and time point are left out; the donor was told from shared clones.

This chain connects TRBV7-2 to TRBJ1-5, with D maybe TRBD1 (5 bases). From germline, CDR1 is SGHTA and CDR2 FQGNSA. This CDR3 has 14 residues. Deletions cut 5 bases from V and 7 bases from J, with 15 bases between. This chain's CDR3 is CASSPQGSDQPQHF. In nucleotides, the CDR3 is TGTGCCAGCAGCCCTCAGGGTTCCGACCAGCCCCAGCATTTT.

This clonotype was counted a few times. V is TRBV7-8 and J is TRBJ2-7; the match to TRBD2 covers 7 bases. Germline-derived CDR1 and CDR2 are SGHVS and FQNEAQ. V lost 5 bases to trimming and J lost 1 base; unmatched junction nucleotides: 8. The CDR3 loop spans 15 amino acids. The CDR3 region has the DNA TGTGCCAGCAGCCCCAGCGGGGCAAATTCCTACGAGCAGTACGTC. This codes for CASSPSGANSYEQYV.

There are a few counts of this clonotype. This chain links TRBV24-1 with TRBJ2-7; D is ambiguous. Germline V gene data show CDR1 as KGHDR and CDR2 as SFDVKD. This CDR3 region has 10 residues. V was shortened by 9 bases and J by 6 bases, with 8 bases between the two germline ends. The CDR3 DNA reads as TGTGCCACCGGATGGGCCGAGCAGTACGTC. Translation: CATGWAEQYV.

This sequence joins TRBV28 and TRBJ2-5; perhaps D is TRBD1 or TRBD2 (5 bases each). Germline CDR1 reads MDHEN; CDR2 reads SYDVKM. V was trimmed by 3 bases and J by 4 bases, leaving 12 bases between them. The CDR3 covers 14 residues. CDR3 DNA: TGTGCCAGCAGTTTGCCCGGGACGAGAGAGACCCAGTACTTC. Protein sequence: CASSLPGTRETQYF.

This clonotype came up a few times. The V call is TRBV10-1, the J call TRBJ2-5; no clear D. CDR1 and CDR2 from the germline V gene are WNHNN and SYGVQD (reference sequence). V gave up 2 bases and J gave up 5 bases, with 6 bases separating them. CDR3 size: 12 residues. The CDR3 coding sequence is TGCGCCAGCAGTGAGGGCATTGAGACCCAGTACTTC. Its protein is CASSEGIETQYF.

This clonotype was seen only a few times. The rearrangement links TRBV5-1 to TRBJ2-3, with D unclear. V lost 1 base, J lost 6 bases, and 15 bases lay in between. Germline-derived CDR1 and CDR2 are SGHRS and YFSETQ. The CDR3 is made up of 15 amino acids. This CDR3 is CASSLRSSEVDTQYF. The CDR3 nucleotides read TGCGCCAGCAGCTTGCGATCATCAGAGGTGGATACGCAGTATTTT. The variable domain in full, with the rest retrieved from reference TRBV5-1 and TRBJ2-3, is KAGVTQTPRYLIKTRGQQVTLSCSPISGHRSVSWYQQTPGQGLQFLFEYFSETQRNKGNFPGRFSGRQFSNSRSEMNVSTLELGDSALYLCASSLRSSEVDTQYFGPGTRLTVL.

Many counts were recorded for this clonotype. The chain couples TRBV5-1 to TRBJ2-2; D perhaps matches TRBD1 (6 bases). This CDR3 comprises 17 residues. Trimming pared 2 bases from V and 1 base from J, leaving 15 bases between. Germline assignment: CDR1 SGHRS and CDR2 YFSETQ. The CDR3 reads CASSFDLRGRNTGELFF. The CDR3 DNA reads TGCGCCAGCAGCTTCGACCTCAGGGGCCGGAACACCGGGGAGCTGTTTTTT.

The J gene is TRBJ1-2, the V gene TRBV6-1; 7 positions agree with TRBD1. CDR1 and CDR2 from the germline V gene are MNHNS and SASEGT. The CDR3 runs to 13 residues. V dropped 7 bases and J dropped 7; count of bases not matched to a gene: 9. The CDR3 region is CASILQGNLGYTF. The DNA of the CDR3 is TGTGCCAGCATTTTACAGGGGAATCTTGGCTACACCTTC.

This clonotype showed up many times. V is TRBV27 and J is TRBJ2-3; a weak D match, TRBD2 (5 bases). Germline loops: CDR1 MNHEY, CDR2 SMNVEV (reference sequence). The CDR3 is 15 residues long. V was trimmed by 5 bases and J by 4 bases, leaving 16 bases between them. The CDR3 protein is CASSIRLSEADTQYF. CDR3 in DNA: TGTGCCAGCAGTATACGACTAAGCGAGGCAGATACGCAGTATTTT.

A few counts support this clonotype. The CDR3: CASSDRVDSPLHF. The CDR3 DNA follows: TGTGCCAGCTCCGACAGGGTTGATTCACCCCTCCACTTT. V is TRBV6-5 and J is TRBJ1-6, with 7 bases that match TRBD1. Unmatched junction bases numbered 6, after V lost 8 bases and J lost 8 bases. The germline V gene encodes CDR1 MNHEY and CDR2 SVGAGI. The CDR3 has 13 amino acids.

This clonotype was found a few times. The chain carries TRBV4-3 and TRBJ1-1, with D possibly being TRBD1 (6 bases). The CDR3 is made up of 15 amino acids. V was clipped by 0 bases and J by 8 bases, with 16 bases between them. Germline V CDR1 and CDR2: LGHNA, YSLEER. Here the CDR3 DNA reads TGCGCCAGCAGCCAAGAGTTGGCACCAAGGGGGGAAGCTTTCTTT. Encoded protein: CASSQELAPRGEAFF.

The rearrangement links TRBV6-2 or TRBV6-3 to TRBJ1-1; D is unresolved. The V gene lost 0 bases and the J gene lost 3 bases, with 14 bases spanning the gap. Germline values: CDR1 MNHEY, CDR2 SVGEGT. The CDR3 runs 16 residues. In DNA, the CDR3 is TGTGCCAGCAGTTACTCAGCCCGGCAGGTGTACACTGAAGCTTTCTTT. It translates to CASSYSARQVYTEAFF.

There are a few counts of this clonotype. The rearrangement links TRBV10-3 to TRBJ2-2; D might be TRBD2 (6 bases). The CDR3 runs 14 residues. CDR1 ENHRY and CDR2 SYGVKD come from the germline V gene. The V end lost 11 bases, the J end lost 2 bases, and 15 bases lay between the germline ends. Written as DNA, the CDR3 is TGTGCCGCCACGGCCGGGGGAAACACCGGGGAGCTGTTTTTT. It translates to CAATAGGNTGELFF.

This sequence joins TRBV20-1 and TRBJ2-3; 10 positions agree with TRBD2. CDR3 length: 13 residues. J gave up 7 bases and V 5 bases, and 6 bases lay outside the gene matches. CDR1 DFQATT and CDR2 SNEGSKA come from the germline V gene (reference sequence). The CDR3 loop is CSAVSGGANTQYF. The CDR3 region has the DNA TGCAGTGCTGTAAGCGGGGGGGCAAATACGCAGTATTTT.

The J gene is TRBJ1-2, the V gene TRBV5-6; 9 bases are a match to TRBD1. V was clipped by 5 bases and J by 4 bases; unmatched bases: 9. This CDR3 has 15 residues. In germline, CDR1 is SGHDT, CDR2 YYEEEE. CDR3 sequence reads: CASRYGDREGYGYTF. DNA of the CDR3: TGTGCCAGCAGATACGGGGACAGGGAGGGCTATGGCTACACCTTC.

This rearrangement joins TRBV10-3 to TRBJ2-6; 8 nucleotides line up with TRBD1. Germline V gene data show CDR1 as ENHRY and CDR2 as SYGVKD. With V trimmed by 9 bases and J by 0 bases, 16 bases remained unmatched. The CDR3 length is 19 residues. In DNA form, the CDR3 reads TGTGCCATTCTTGGGATGGTAGGGACAGGCACCTCTGGGGCCAACGTCCTGACTTTC. Residues: CAILGMVGTGTSGANVLTF.

The chain couples TRBV12-3 or TRBV12-4 to TRBJ2-1, with 7 bases fitting TRBD1. With V trimmed by 3 bases and J by 4 bases, 9 bases remained unmatched. The CDR3 runs 16 residues. This chain's CDR3 is CASSFGSGTVYNEQFF. CDR3 nucleotide sequence: TGTGCCAGCAGTTTTGGGTCGGGGACAGTATACAATGAGCAGTTCTTC.

The J gene is TRBJ2-7, the V gene TRBV10-3; D gene ambiguous. The germline V gene has CDR1 ENHRY and CDR2 SYGVKD. V was clipped by 2 bases and J by 4 bases, with 12 bases between them. The CDR3 has 14 residues. This CDR3 is CAISEPGPRYEQYV. CDR3 sequence (DNA): TGTGCCATCAGTGAGCCGGGCCCCCGGTACGAGCAGTACGTC.

This clonotype was observed a handful of times. The genes are TRBV2 and TRBJ1-5, with TRBD1 as a possible D gene (5 bases). V was trimmed by 10 bases and J by 0 bases, leaving 16 bases between them. The germline gives CDR1 SNHLY, CDR2 FYNNEI. This CDR3 is 15 amino acids long. DNA for the CDR3: TGTGCCACCCGAAGGGACGGCCATAGCAATCAGCCCCAGCATTTT. Residues: CATRRDGHSNQPQHF.

This clonotype turned up a few times. The chain employs TRBV5-4 and TRBJ2-7; D remains unclear. The CDR3 runs to 12 residues. V was cut by 4 bases and J by 5 bases, with 10 bases left in between. Germline V gene data show CDR1 as SGHNT and CDR2 as YYREEE (reference sequence). The CDR3 is CASSNTLHEQYF. The CDR3 region has the DNA TGTGCCAGCAGCAACACCCTCCACGAGCAGTACTTC.

The J gene is TRBJ1-1, the V gene TRBV20-1, with a possible D match to TRBD1 (5 bases). This CDR3 has 14 residues. The V and J ends lost 2 bases and 3 bases respectively, with 13 bases between them. The germline V gene encodes CDR1 DFQATT and CDR2 SNEGSKA (reference sequence). This chain's CDR3 is CSARPYGGYTEAFF. The CDR3 DNA sequence: TGCAGTGCTAGACCCTATGGGGGTTACACTGAAGCTTTCTTT.